The 5 T cell receptor beta chains given below trace back to one sample, sequenced in a study of blood T cell repertoires in COVID-19. Assay: immunoSEQ multiplex PCR; the TCRdb copy retains only in-frame clones and omits some. The sample carries approximately 180,000 clones, approximately 90% recorded once. Sequencing was performed on peripheral blood. Receptor source: a human donor in a cohort sampled during active COVID-19.

V and J are TRBV5-1 and TRBJ2-2, with no clear D. Trimming took 0 bases from V and 3 from J, leaving 12 bases between them. Germline loops: CDR1 SGHRS, CDR2 YFSETQ. This CDR3 is 16 amino acids long. DNA of the CDR3: TGCGCCAGCAGCTTGGGAGTCAGAGGTTACACCGGGGAGCTGTTTTTT. This codes for CASSLGVRGYTGELFF.

The J gene is TRBJ2-1, the V gene TRBV6-5, with no clear D. The germline V and J ends were trimmed by 0 bases and 12 bases, with 15 bases remaining between them. Germline V gene lookup returns CDR1 MNHEY and CDR2 SVGAGI. The CDR3 spans 14 residues. The CDR3 nucleotides read TGTGCCAGCAGTTACTCAGTTCCGGCCGAGGTGCAGTTCTTC. Its protein is CASSYSVPAEVQFF.

This rearrangement joins TRBV10-3 to TRBJ2-3; D is uncertain. Deletions cut 0 bases from V and 5 bases from J, with 9 bases between. Germline loops: CDR1 ENHRY, CDR2 SYGVKD. The CDR3 length is 14 residues. CDR3 amino acids: CAISESNIRDTQYF. The CDR3 nucleotides are TGTGCCATCAGTGAGTCGAATATCAGAGATACGCAGTATTTT.

In this sample, this clone turned up once. The rearrangement links TRBV5-1 to TRBJ2-1; no clear D. The CDR3 consists of 15 residues. The V gene lost 5 bases and the J gene lost 6 bases, with 18 bases spanning the gap. Germline values: CDR1 SGHRS, CDR2 YFSETQ. In DNA, the CDR3 is TGCGCCAGCAGAAAAGAGGATCATGCGATCAATGAGCAGTTCTTC. Translated: CASRKEDHAINEQFF.

This chain joins TRBV30 and TRBJ1-6; D is possibly TRBD1 (5 bases). The CDR3 spans 13 residues. V shed 0 bases and J shed 14 bases, with 14 bases lying between them. Germline-derived CDR1 and CDR2 are GTSNPN and SVGIG (reference sequence). CDR3 in DNA: TGTGCCTGGAGTGTTGGACACGGTGTGGCCCTCCACTTT. Translated, it gives CAWSVGHGVALHF.